Each of the 17 T cell receptor beta chains below was sequenced from the same sample in a study of early stage breast cancer tumors. The assay was immunoSEQ multiplex PCR, and TCRdb's table has in-frame clones only and misses some. Of some 30,000 clones in the sample, about 83% were seen once. The sample consisted of blood. The receptors shown here come from a person aged 45-60 years with breast cancer.

The chain links TRBV6-1 to TRBJ2-2; TRBD1 matches 8 bases. V gave up 6 bases and J gave up 4 bases; unmatched junction bases: 1. Germline CDR1 MNHNS, CDR2 SASEGT. The CDR3 spans 13 residues. CDR3 loop: CASRQGGTGELFF. As DNA, the CDR3 is TGTGCCAGCAGACAGGGGGGCACCGGGGAGCTGTTTTTT.

This clone was recorded a few times. J is TRBJ1-2 and V is TRBV7-9; D perhaps matches TRBD1 (6 bases). Germline assignment: CDR1 SEHNR and CDR2 FQNEAQ (reference sequence). This CDR3 comprises 14 residues. Trimming shortened V by 2 bases and J by 8 bases, and 15 bases separated the two germline ends. CDR3 coding DNA: TGTGCCAGCAGCTTACAGGGGAAGGATTACGGCTACACCTTC. Translating gives CASSLQGKDYGYTF.

The chain combines TRBV27 with TRBJ1-2, with 7 bases aligning to TRBD1. Germline CDR1 is MNHEY and CDR2 is SMNVEV (reference sequence). The CDR3 length is 16 residues. With V trimmed by 2 bases and J by 5 bases, 11 bases remained unmatched. The CDR3 DNA sequence: TGTGCCAGCAGTTTAAGACAGGGAAGTTCCTTTTATGGCTACACCTTC. It specifies CASSLRQGSSFYGYTF.

The CDR3 is CASSKESSGSNQPQHF. The CDR3, as DNA: TGTGCCAGTAGTAAGGAGTCATCTGGTAGCAATCAGCCCCAGCATTTT. This chain connects TRBV19 to TRBJ1-5; D gene unclear. The length of the CDR3 is 16 residues. Looked up from germline, CDR1 is LNHDA and CDR2 is SQIVND (reference sequence). Trimming took 4 bases from V and 0 from J, leaving 13 bases between them.

This clone appeared a single time. The V call is TRBV6-1, the J call TRBJ2-3; D may match TRBD1 or TRBD2 (5 bases each). The CDR3 sequence is 14 residues long. Germline assignment: CDR1 MNHNS and CDR2 SASEGT. Between the trimmed V and J ends, which lost 7 bases and 3 bases, there was a span of 14 bases. The CDR3 sequence: CASTAGRRTDTQYF. CDR3 sequence (DNA): TGTGCCAGCACTGCAGGGCGGAGGACAGATACGCAGTATTTT.

The chain uses TRBV14 and TRBJ1-1; 8 bases are shared with TRBD1. V shed 3 bases and J 0 bases; nucleotides not matched to a gene: 6. This CDR3 has 16 residues. Per the germline V gene, CDR1 is SGHDN and CDR2 is FVKESK. CDR3 residues: CASSHLAGGMNTEAFF. CDR3 DNA: TGTGCCAGCAGCCACTTGGCAGGGGGCATGAACACTGAAGCTTTCTTT.

This chain uses TRBV10-3 with TRBJ2-2; TRBD2 matches 9 bases. Germline trimming cut 4 bases from V and 0 bases from J; bases unmatched to any gene: 3. The CDR3 has 16 residues. Germline CDR1 reads ENHRY; CDR2 reads SYGVKD. CDR3: CAISGLAEANTGELFF. CDR3 coding DNA: TGTGCCATCAGTGGACTAGCGGAAGCGAACACCGGGGAGCTGTTTTTT.

This chain uses TRBV6-4 with TRBJ1-4; 8 bases align to TRBD1. The CDR3 sequence is 16 residues long. Trimming removed 6 bases from V and 3 bases from J; junction bases left unmatched: 9. The germline gives CDR1 MRHNA, CDR2 SNTAGT. The CDR3 region is CASSPTGDQANEKLFF. Here the CDR3 DNA reads TGTGCCAGCAGCCCGACAGGGGATCAGGCTAATGAAAAACTGTTTTTT.

The chain recombines TRBV18 with TRBJ2-5; the match to TRBD1 covers 10 bases. The CDR3 runs 15 residues. Trimming removed 3 bases from V and 1 base from J; junction bases left unmatched: 2. From germline, CDR1 is KGHSH and CDR2 LQKENI. The CDR3: CASSPRTGGQETQYF. The CDR3 coding sequence is TGTGCCAGCTCACCTAGGACAGGGGGCCAAGAGACCCAGTACTTC.

This clone occurred a few times. The J gene is TRBJ2-7, the V gene TRBV12-5; D is undetermined. The V end was cut by 4 bases, the J end by 3 bases, with 16 bases between. There are 15 residues in the CDR3. Germline CDR1 LGHNT, CDR2 FRNRAP. The CDR3 DNA is TGTGCTAGTGGTTGGACCAGTATTGGCAGCTACGAGCAGTACTTC. Protein: CASGWTSIGSYEQYF.

The rearrangement links TRBV6-1 to TRBJ2-7; no clear D gene. This CDR3 spans 19 amino acids. The germline V gene encodes CDR1 MNHNS and CDR2 SASEGT. V was cut by 2 bases and J by 3 bases, with 26 bases left in between. CDR3 amino acids: CASSEPIFPERDSSYEQYF. DNA of the CDR3: TGTGCCAGCAGTGAACCTATCTTCCCCGAAAGGGATTCTAGCTACGAGCAGTACTTC.

The gene calls are TRBV12-5 and TRBJ2-7, with 7 bases fitting TRBD1. Trimming cost V 9 bases and J 3 bases; bases outside gene matches: 8. Per the germline V gene, CDR1 is LGHNT and CDR2 is FRNRAP. The CDR3 is 13 residues long. The CDR3 bases are TGTGCTAGATCGGGACAGTCGGTCTACGAGCAGTACTTC. Translated: CARSGQSVYEQYF.

This clone was seen once. The V call is TRBV7-9, the J call TRBJ2-3; TRBD1 matches 9 bases. The V gene's germline CDR1 is SEHNR and CDR2 FQNEAQ (reference sequence). Unmatched junction bases numbered 11, after V lost 5 bases and J lost 2 bases. The CDR3 has 17 amino acids. CDR3 residues: CASSHETGTGYTDTQYF. The CDR3 DNA reads as TGTGCCAGCAGCCATGAAACCGGGACAGGGTACACAGATACGCAGTATTTT.

The chain uses TRBV6-5 and TRBJ1-1; D is unresolved. CDR3 length equals 16 residues. Germline V lookup: CDR1 MNHEY, CDR2 SVGAGI. The V end was cut by 4 bases, the J end by 2 bases, with 17 bases between. The CDR3 here is CASSSGSRTVNTEAFF. In DNA form, the CDR3 reads TGTGCCAGCAGTTCTGGGTCCCGAACCGTAAACACTGAAGCTTTCTTT.

This CDR3 is CALGPLEKLFF. The CDR3 nucleotides read TGTGCGTTGGGTCCGTTGGAAAAACTGTTTTTT. This chain joins TRBV27 and TRBJ1-4; D not resolved. The CDR3 contains 11 residues. Germline V gene data show CDR1 as MNHEY and CDR2 as SMNVEV (reference sequence).

This clone has a handful of counts. This rearrangement joins TRBV7-2 to TRBJ2-5; 8 nucleotides match TRBD1. V was pared by 5 bases and J by 5 bases, with 7 bases of the junction left unmatched. CDR1 SGHTA and CDR2 FQGNSA come from the germline V gene. This CDR3 has 14 residues. The CDR3 loop is CASSGRGLKETQYF. For the CDR3, the DNA is TGTGCCAGCAGCGGCAGGGGGCTGAAGGAGACCCAGTACTTC.

This clone was recorded a few times. The chain uses TRBV7-3 and TRBJ1-1; D is possibly TRBD1 (5 bases). Trimming pared 1 base from V and 8 bases from J, leaving 11 bases between. In germline, CDR1 is SGHTA, CDR2 FQGTGA. CDR3 length: 13 residues. CDR3 sequence: CASSLMGGTEAFF. The CDR3 DNA sequence: TGTGCCAGCAGCTTAATGGGGGGGACCGAAGCTTTCTTT.